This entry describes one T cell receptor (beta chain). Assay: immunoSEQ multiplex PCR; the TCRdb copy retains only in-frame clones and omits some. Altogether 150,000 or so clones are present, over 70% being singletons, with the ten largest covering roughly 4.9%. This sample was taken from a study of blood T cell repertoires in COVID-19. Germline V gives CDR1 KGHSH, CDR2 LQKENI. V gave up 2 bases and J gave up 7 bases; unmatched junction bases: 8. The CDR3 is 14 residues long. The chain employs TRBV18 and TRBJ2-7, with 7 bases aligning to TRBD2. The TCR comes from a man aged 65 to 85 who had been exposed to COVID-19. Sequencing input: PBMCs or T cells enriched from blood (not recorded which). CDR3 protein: CASSPYAGVGEQYF. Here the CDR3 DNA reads TGTGCCAGCTCACCATATGCGGGAGTAGGGGAGCAGTACTTC. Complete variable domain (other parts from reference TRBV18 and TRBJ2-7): NAGVMQNPRHLVRRRGQEARLRCSPMKGHSHVYWYRQLPEEGLKFMVYLQKENIIDESGMPKERFSAEFPKEGPSILRIQQVVRGDSAAYFCASSPYAGVGEQYFGPGTRLTVT.